Reported below is one T cell receptor (beta chain). The target antigen is unknown. The record originates from a study of PD-1 blockade in classical Hodgkin lymphoma. Study-wide results and limits: Relapsed/refractory patients reportedly had lower baseline diversity than newly diagnosed patients.

Relapses following autologous stem cell transplantation were seen in all patients, with brentuximab vedotin exposure varying. V lost 3 bases and J 0 bases, leaving 9 bases between the germline ends. Germline-derived CDR1 and CDR2 are SGHRS and YFSETQ. The CDR3 has 14 amino acids. Measured with immunoSEQ multiplex PCR; TCRdb has only the in-frame clones, and not every one. The table shows around 70,000 clones, with 70% to 80% occurring only once. Here the sequenced sample was peripheral blood mononuclear cells (PBMCs), taken before the second cycle of nivolumab. This clonotype originated in a human donor with classical Hodgkin lymphoma. The chain employs TRBV5-1 and TRBJ1-2; D is unresolved. CDR3 DNA: TGCGCCAGCAGCTCACAGATGCCTAACTATGGCTACACCTTC. Protein product: CASSSQMPNYGYTF.